The 30 T cell receptor beta chains listed next were all sequenced from one sample in a study of blood T cell repertoires in COVID-19 (TCRdb year 2020). Library preparation was by the immunoSEQ multiplex PCR assay. In TCRdb, the immuneACCESS table is reduced to in-frame sequences with V and J assigned. These tables do not hold every clone; where another copy was compared, an unresolved V gene accounts for under half, and the others remain unexplained. For this sample there are around 47,000 clones; nearly 90% appear just once. The top ten clonotypes cover 7% to 9% of the sample. Source material: peripheral blood. Source of these receptors: a man older than 75 with active or convalescent COVID-19.

The chain is built from TRBV14 and TRBJ1-3, with TRBD1 as a possible D gene (5 bases). The V end lost 0 bases, the J end lost 8 bases, and 14 bases lay between the germline ends. This CDR3 contains 15 residues. Per germline, CDR1 SGHDN and CDR2 FVKESK. The CDR3 spells CASSQDGRVEDTIYF. CDR3 nucleotide sequence: TGTGCCAGCAGCCAAGACGGCAGGGTAGAGGACACCATATATTTT.

This chain connects TRBV6-2 or TRBV6-3 to TRBJ1-1, with D possibly matching TRBD1 (5 bases). V was pared by 1 base and J by 5 bases, with 8 bases between. The CDR3 is made up of 13 amino acids. Germline V gene data show CDR1 as MNHEY and CDR2 as SVGEGT. Written as DNA, the CDR3 is TGTGCCAGCAGTTACTGGCAGGGTACTGAAGCTTTCTTT. Protein sequence: CASSYWQGTEAFF.

The chain links TRBV15 to TRBJ1-2, with TRBD1 as a possible D gene (5 bases). V shed 8 bases and J shed 4 bases, with 14 bases lying between them. CDR3 length equals 13 residues. Germline loops: CDR1 LNHNV, CDR2 YYDKDF (reference sequence). The CDR3 reads CATGLGQGYGYTF. CDR3 nucleotides: TGTGCCACCGGCCTCGGCCAGGGCTATGGCTACACCTTC.

This sequence joins TRBV5-6 and TRBJ2-7; 10 bases agree with TRBD1. The CDR3 loop spans 15 amino acids. Germline V gene lookup returns CDR1 SGHDT and CDR2 YYEEEE. The ends lost 4 bases at V and 6 bases at J; junction bases unmatched: 10. Here the CDR3 reads CASSLDRGMYGEQYF. The CDR3 DNA sequence: TGTGCCAGCAGCCTGGACAGGGGGATGTACGGCGAGCAGTACTTC.

The sample holds a few counts of this clone. The CDR3 sequence is CASSQRQNRAEKLFF. CDR3 nucleotide sequence: TGTGCCAGCAGCCAGCGACAAAACAGGGCGGAAAAACTGTTTTTT. The gene calls are TRBV4-2 and TRBJ1-4; weak D call: TRBD1 (6 bases). This CDR3 has 15 residues. With 3 bases removed from V and 8 bases from J, the gap between germline ends came to 16 bases. From germline, CDR1 is LGHNA and CDR2 YNFKEQ.

The chain carries TRBV5-1 and TRBJ1-3; D perhaps matches TRBD1 (6 bases). This CDR3 region has 17 residues. CDR1 is SGHRS and CDR2 is YFSETQ in the germline V gene. V lost 2 bases and J lost 2, with 17 bases in between. In nucleotides, the CDR3 is TGCGCCAGCAGCTTAGAAGGGTACGGGGGGCCTGGAAACACCATATATTTT. Its protein is CASSLEGYGGPGNTIYF.

A single count supports this clone. CDR3: CASSLAGGTDTDTQYF. The CDR3 coding sequence is TGCGCCAGCAGCTTGGCGGGGGGGACAGACACAGATACGCAGTATTTT. V usage is TRBV5-1 and J usage is TRBJ2-3; TRBD2 might be the D (8 bases). With 0 bases removed from V and 2 bases from J, the gap between germline ends came to 13 bases. The CDR3 sequence is 16 residues long. Germline CDR1 is SGHRS and CDR2 is YFSETQ.

The J gene is TRBJ1-2, the V gene TRBV4-1, with 7 nucleotides matching TRBD1. Germline assignment: CDR1 MGHRA and CDR2 YSYEKL. V lost 0 bases and J lost 2; bases outside the gene matches: 3. The CDR3 loop spans 15 amino acids. CDR3: CASSQEDRANYGYTF. The CDR3 DNA follows: TGCGCCAGCAGCCAAGAAGACAGGGCAAACTATGGCTACACCTTC.

A single count supports this clone. The chain couples TRBV7-9 to TRBJ1-2; TRBD1 is a possible D gene (5 bases). Trimming removed 2 bases from V and 6 bases from J, with 10 bases in between. This CDR3 spans 13 amino acids. From germline, CDR1 is SEHNR and CDR2 FQNEAQ (reference sequence). The CDR3 spells CASSLTGPDGYTF. The CDR3 DNA reads TGTGCCAGCAGCTTAACAGGCCCAGATGGCTACACCTTC.

The chain recombines TRBV7-9 with TRBJ1-5, with 7 bases matching TRBD1. This CDR3 is 16 amino acids long. Germline V gene data show CDR1 as SEHNR and CDR2 as FQNEAQ (reference sequence). Unmatched junction bases numbered 9, after V lost 5 bases and J lost 2 bases. CDR3 nucleotide sequence: TGTGCCAGCAGCGAGACAGGGCTTTTGGGCAATCAGCCCCAGCATTTT. Protein: CASSETGLLGNQPQHF.

The chain links TRBV5-1 to TRBJ2-3; 9 nucleotides align to TRBD2. Trimming cost V 6 bases and J 2 bases; bases outside gene matches: 13. Germline-derived CDR1 and CDR2 are SGHRS and YFSETQ. This CDR3 has 17 amino acids. The CDR3 DNA is TGCGCCAGCACCCCGGGGGCGGGGGGGACCCCCACAGATACGCAGTATTTT. It is translated as CASTPGAGGTPTDTQYF. The full variable domain, its missing parts supplied by reference TRBV5-1 and TRBJ2-3, is KAGVTQTPRYLIKTRGQQVTLSCSPISGHRSVSWYQQTPGQGLQFLFEYFSETQRNKGNFPGRFSGRQFSNSRSEMNVSTLELGDSALYLCASTPGAGGTPTDTQYFGPGTRLTVL.

CDR3 sequence: CASSDRPRGNTIYF. As DNA, the CDR3 is TGCGCCAGCTCGGACAGGCCTAGGGGAAACACCATATATTTT. The chain joins TRBV5-1 to TRBJ1-3; 7 nucleotides line up with TRBD1. Germline V gene lookup returns CDR1 SGHRS and CDR2 YFSETQ. V lost 7 bases to trimming and J lost 4 bases; unmatched junction nucleotides: 8. CDR3 length: 14 amino acids.

The chain has TRBV7-8 and TRBJ2-7; TRBD2 aligns across 7 bases. This CDR3 contains 17 residues. V trimming: 8 bases; J trimming: 2 bases; junction bases outside the gene matches: 18. Germline V gene data show CDR1 as SGHVS and CDR2 as FQNEAQ. CDR3 DNA sequence: TGTGCCAGCGGCCCATGGGCCCCCGGGGGAGGGCCCTACGAGCAGTACTTC. This codes for CASGPWAPGGGPYEQYF.

The V and J genes are TRBV5-1 and TRBJ2-3; D is unclear. There are 12 residues in the CDR3. Germline values: CDR1 SGHRS, CDR2 YFSETQ. Trimming took off 4 bases at V and 0 bases at J, with 3 bases between the two ends. The DNA of the CDR3 is TGCGCCAGCAGCCAAAGCACAGATACGCAGTATTTT. This codes for CASSQSTDTQYF.

The chain links TRBV7-2 to TRBJ2-1; D not certain. V lost 5 bases to trimming and J lost 5 bases, with 13 bases between them. Germline V lookup: CDR1 SGHTA, CDR2 FQGNSA. CDR3 length: 14 residues. CDR3: CASSPPPVDNEQFF. In nucleotides, the CDR3 is TGTGCCAGCAGCCCCCCCCCGGTTGACAATGAGCAGTTCTTC.

The CDR3 nucleotides read TGTGCCAGTAGTATGGTGGTGGCGGGACAGGGAAAGGGATTCCTGTACTTC. Translated: CASSMVVAGQGKGFLYF. J is TRBJ2-4 and V is TRBV19; 9 positions agree with TRBD1. CDR1 LNHDA and CDR2 SQIVND come from the germline V gene (reference sequence). V gave up 3 bases and J gave up 15 bases; unmatched junction bases: 21. The CDR3 is 17 amino acids.

This chain uses TRBV28 with TRBJ1-1; D is possibly TRBD1 (6 bases). Looked up from germline, CDR1 is MDHEN and CDR2 is SYDVKM. The V gene lost 6 bases and the J gene lost 1 base, with 12 bases spanning the gap. The CDR3 loop spans 14 amino acids. The CDR3 sequence: CASSPLTGNTEAFF. CDR3 bases: TGTGCCAGCAGCCCATTGACAGGGAACACTGAAGCTTTCTTT.

The gene calls are TRBV11-3 and TRBJ2-3; weak D call: TRBD1 (5 bases). Germline lookup yields CDR1 SGHNT and CDR2 YENEEA. The CDR3 sequence is 13 residues long. V was trimmed by 5 bases and J by 2 bases, leaving 8 bases between them. CDR3 amino acids: CASSQQDTDTQYF. DNA of the CDR3: TGTGCCAGCAGCCAACAGGACACAGATACGCAGTATTTT.

This chain links TRBV2 with TRBJ2-6; tentatively, D is TRBD2 (6 bases). Per the germline V gene, CDR1 is SNHLY and CDR2 is FYNNEI. The V end was cut by 7 bases, the J end by 2 bases, with 12 bases between. The CDR3 is 15 residues long. In DNA form, the CDR3 reads TGTGCCAGCACCCTCCGGGGGACTGGGGCCAACGTCCTGACTTTC. It codes for CASTLRGTGANVLTF.

V usage is TRBV28 and J usage is TRBJ2-1, with 10 bases that match TRBD1. CDR3 length: 15 residues. V lost 7 bases and J lost 7; bases outside the gene matches: 10. The V gene's germline CDR1 is MDHEN and CDR2 SYDVKM. DNA of the CDR3: TGTGCCAGCATCAAGCCACGGACAGGGGGAAATGAGCAGTTCTTC. Translating it yields CASIKPRTGGNEQFF.

The J gene is TRBJ2-3, the V gene TRBV5-1; D gene ambiguous. The length of the CDR3 is 12 residues. Germline V gives CDR1 SGHRS, CDR2 YFSETQ. Trimming left V 0 bases short and J 7 bases short, with 6 bases between. Written as DNA, the CDR3 is TGCGCCAGCAGCTTGGGGAGAAATACGCAGTATTTT. Translation gives CASSLGRNTQYF.

The V call is TRBV6-5, the J call TRBJ2-7, with 9 bases lining up with TRBD1. The CDR3 is 14 amino acids. The V segment lost 7 bases and the J segment 7 bases; nucleotides outside the gene matches: 11. Germline values: CDR1 MNHEY, CDR2 SVGAGI. CDR3 DNA: TGTGCCAGCATTCGGGGACAGGGACCGAAGGAGCAGTACTTC. Translating gives CASIRGQGPKEQYF.

The rearrangement links TRBV5-1 to TRBJ2-3; 8 bases match TRBD2. V lost 1 base, J lost 4 bases, and 5 bases stayed unmatched. Germline CDR1 SGHRS, CDR2 YFSETQ. The CDR3 extends over 15 amino acids. The CDR3 sequence is CASSLRLAGSDTQYF. Written as DNA, the CDR3 is TGCGCCAGCAGCTTGAGGCTAGCGGGCTCAGATACGCAGTATTTT. Combining the CDR3 with reference TRBV5-1 and TRBJ2-3 gives the whole variable domain KAGVTQTPRYLIKTRGQQVTLSCSPISGHRSVSWYQQTPGQGLQFLFEYFSETQRNKGNFPGRFSGRQFSNSRSEMNVSTLELGDSALYLCASSLRLAGSDTQYFGPGTRLTVL.

The genes are TRBV29-1 and TRBJ2-1; tentatively, D is TRBD2 (6 bases). V lost 8 bases and J lost 0, with 20 bases in between. The CDR3 extends over 16 amino acids. The germline V gene encodes CDR1 SQVTM and CDR2 ANQGSEA. For the CDR3, the DNA is TGCAGCCCCCTTTGGGTGGGGGGAAGCTCCTACAATGAGCAGTTCTTC. The encoded protein is CSPLWVGGSSYNEQFF.

The chain recombines TRBV2 with TRBJ2-3; 9 bases fit TRBD1. The CDR3 is 15 residues long. V was pared by 4 bases and J by 6 bases, with 8 bases of the junction left unmatched. Germline loops: CDR1 SNHLY, CDR2 FYNNEI. CDR3 nucleotide sequence: TGTGCCAGCAGTGCCGGGACAGGGTCGTGGGATACGCAGTATTTT. This translates into CASSAGTGSWDTQYF.

The table lists this clone with a few counts. The chain employs TRBV4-3 and TRBJ1-2; TRBD1 agrees at 9 bases. V shed 1 base and J 2 bases; nucleotides not matched to a gene: 5. Germline lookup yields CDR1 LGHNA and CDR2 YSLEER. This CDR3 has 16 residues. The CDR3 bases are TGCGCCAGCAGCCAAGGGACAGGGGCCGGGAACTATGGCTACACCTTC. Protein: CASSQGTGAGNYGYTF.

This clone was counted once. The CDR3 bases are TGTGCCAGCAGCTTAGGGGCAGGGCGAAGCTCCTACGAGCAGTACTTC. Translated: CASSLGAGRSSYEQYF. V and J are TRBV11-2 and TRBJ2-7; TRBD1 is a possible D gene (5 bases). The V gene's germline CDR1 is SGHAT and CDR2 FQNNGV. The CDR3 is 16 amino acids. The V end was cut by 1 base, the J end by 0 bases, with 13 bases between.

This chain connects TRBV10-3 to TRBJ1-2, with D unclear. The V end was cut by 2 bases, the J end by 6 bases, with 10 bases between. The CDR3 covers 13 residues. Germline CDR1 ENHRY, CDR2 SYGVKD. CDR3 coding DNA: TGTGCCATCAGTGAGATAACCGGGGATGGCTACACCTTC. Translated, it gives CAISEITGDGYTF.

Remarks on this clone: Germline and junction disagree at one end, which may indicate a read error. V usage is TRBV7-9 and J usage is TRBJ1-1, with TRBD1 identical over 8 bases. Germline V lookup: CDR1 SEHNR, CDR2 FQNEAQ (reference sequence). This CDR3 comprises 14 residues. CDR3: CASSLALTGAKAFF. CDR3 DNA: TGTGCCAGCAGCCTAGCCCTGACAGGGGCTAAGGCTTTCTTT. The entire variable domain, with the rest obtained from reference TRBV7-9 and TRBJ1-1, is as follows: DTGVSQNPRHKITKRGQNVTFRCDPISEHNRLYWYRQTLGQGPEFLTYFQNEAQLEKSRLLSDRFSAERPKGSFSTLEIQRTEQGDSAMYLCASSLALTGAKAFFGQGTRLTVV.

This clone was seen a handful of times. The V gene is TRBV9, the J gene TRBJ1-4; TRBD1 aligns across 12 bases. There are 18 residues in the CDR3. Germline V lookup: CDR1 SGDLS, CDR2 YYNGEE. J gave up 2 bases and V 0 bases, and 5 bases lay outside the gene matches. The CDR3 DNA follows: TGTGCCAGCAGCGTAGCTTCGGGGACAGGGGGCACTAATGAAAAACTGTTTTTT. Residues: CASSVASGTGGTNEKLFF.